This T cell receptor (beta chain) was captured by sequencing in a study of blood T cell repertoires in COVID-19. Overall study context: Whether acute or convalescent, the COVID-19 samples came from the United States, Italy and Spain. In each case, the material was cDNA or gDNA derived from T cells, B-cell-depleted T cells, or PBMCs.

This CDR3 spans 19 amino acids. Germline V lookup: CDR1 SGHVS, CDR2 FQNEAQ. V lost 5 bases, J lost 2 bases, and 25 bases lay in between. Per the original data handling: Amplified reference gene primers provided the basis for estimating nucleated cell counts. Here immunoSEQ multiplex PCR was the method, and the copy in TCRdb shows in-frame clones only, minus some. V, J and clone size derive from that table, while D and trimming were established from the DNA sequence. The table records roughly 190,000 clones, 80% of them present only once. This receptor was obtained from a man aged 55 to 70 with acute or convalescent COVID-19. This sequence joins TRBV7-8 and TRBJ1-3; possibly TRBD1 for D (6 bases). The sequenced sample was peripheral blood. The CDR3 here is CASSGRGRGYRVAGNTIYF. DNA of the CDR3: TGTGCCAGCAGCGGGCGAGGAAGGGGTTACAGGGTGGCTGGAAACACCATATATTTT.